This T cell receptor (beta chain) was sequenced in a study of metastatic and nonmetastatic thyroid tumors. Background on the study: Repertoire comparisons spanned blood and tumor or nodule tissue from malignant and benign thyroid patients.

Germline CDR1 SGHAT, CDR2 FQNNGV. V shed 1 base, J shed 6 bases, and the junction held 1 base outside the gene matches. The CDR3 contains 14 residues. Turning to this clone: Its specificity is unknown.

In the original processing: It was from CDR3 differences across clinicopathological groups that a distant-metastasis classifier for papillary thyroid cancer was built. TCRdb re-called the PCR reads through MiXCR. These V and J calls originate from TCRdb's pipeline instead of the authors' own analysis. Of under 75,000 clones detected, 15% to 20% appear once; the ten largest clones hold around 13%. Prior to thyroid surgery, none of the patients had received any treatment. Study findings and constraints: Malignant thyroid tumors reportedly had TCR beta diversity that was significantly higher than in benign nodules, in blood and tumor.

The source of this sequence is a female donor with papillary thyroid cancer or a benign thyroid nodule (not recorded which). Some clones in this sample may be carry-over from other donors' samples. The sample was blood. The V and J genes are TRBV11-2 and TRBJ2-1; the match to TRBD2 covers 9 bases. The CDR3 DNA is TGTGCCAGCAGCTTAGTGGGACTAGCCAATGAGCAGTTCTTC. Protein sequence: CASSLVGLANEQFF.